The 2 T cell receptor beta chains presented below share a single source sample, sequenced in a study of OX40 agonist ivuxolimab in advanced cancers. Library prep was done by the immunoSEQ multiplex PCR assay. TCRdb carries this immuneACCESS record with in-frame sequences only. Its versions omit some clonotypes, under half of them owing to an unresolved V gene in the studies checked, with the rest unexplained. The sample table records approximately 68,000 clones; around 93% of these occur just once. The ten largest clones represent more than 1% of the sample. This sample comprised CD4+ or CD8+ T cells sorted from blood, obtained in a trial of the OX40 agonist ivuxolimab. The receptor source for this set is an adult with an advanced solid tumor such as melanoma, head and neck, liver or kidney cancer.

This clone was seen only once. The rearrangement links TRBV10-3 to TRBJ2-7; 7 bases match TRBD2. The CDR3 has 14 residues. Germline V gene sequence: CDR1 ENHRY, CDR2 SYGVKD. V dropped 1 base and J dropped 4; count of bases not matched to a gene: 4. CDR3 nucleotides: TGTGCCATCAGTGAGTTGGTGGGGGGGTACGAGCAGTACTTC. Translated: CAISELVGGYEQYF.

This rearrangement joins TRBV9 to TRBJ2-7; D tentatively fits TRBD1 or TRBD2 (5 bases each). The CDR3 is made up of 15 amino acids. Per germline, CDR1 SGDLS and CDR2 YYNGEE. V lost 0 bases, J lost 3 bases, and 13 bases lay in between. The CDR3 reads CASSVGGTAIYEQYF. Written as DNA, the CDR3 is TGTGCCAGCAGCGTAGGGGGGACCGCTATCTACGAGCAGTACTTC.